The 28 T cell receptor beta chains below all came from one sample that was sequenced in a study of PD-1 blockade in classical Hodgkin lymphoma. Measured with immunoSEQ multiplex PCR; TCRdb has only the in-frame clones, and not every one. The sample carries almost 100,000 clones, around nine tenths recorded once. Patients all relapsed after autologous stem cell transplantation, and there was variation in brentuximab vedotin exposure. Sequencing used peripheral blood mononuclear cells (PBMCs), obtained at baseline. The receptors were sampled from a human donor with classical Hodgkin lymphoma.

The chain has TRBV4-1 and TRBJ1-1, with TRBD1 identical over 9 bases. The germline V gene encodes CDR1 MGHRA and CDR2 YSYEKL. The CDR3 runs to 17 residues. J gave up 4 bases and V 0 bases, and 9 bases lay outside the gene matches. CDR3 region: CASSQELAGDRVTEAFF. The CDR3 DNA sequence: TGCGCCAGCAGCCAAGAGTTGGCTGGGGACAGGGTCACTGAAGCTTTCTTT.

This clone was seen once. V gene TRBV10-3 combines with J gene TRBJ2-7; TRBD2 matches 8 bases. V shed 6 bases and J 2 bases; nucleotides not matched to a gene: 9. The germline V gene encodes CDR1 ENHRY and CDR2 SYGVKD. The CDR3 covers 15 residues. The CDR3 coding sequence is TGTGCCATCAGCCCAGTAGCGGGGACCCCCTACGAGCAGTACTTC. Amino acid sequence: CAISPVAGTPYEQYF.

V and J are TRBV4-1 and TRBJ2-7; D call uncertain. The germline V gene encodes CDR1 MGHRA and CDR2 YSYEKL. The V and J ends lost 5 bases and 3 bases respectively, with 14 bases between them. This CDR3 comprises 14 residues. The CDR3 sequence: CASSSRLAGYEQYF. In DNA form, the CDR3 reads TGCGCCAGCAGCTCCCGACTGGCTGGCTACGAGCAGTACTTC.

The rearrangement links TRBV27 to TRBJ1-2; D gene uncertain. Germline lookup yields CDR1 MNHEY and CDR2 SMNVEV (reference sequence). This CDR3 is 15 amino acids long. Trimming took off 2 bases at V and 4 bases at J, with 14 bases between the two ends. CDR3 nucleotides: TGTGCCAGCAGTTTAATCCCAGGATTCTTCTATGGCTACACCTTC. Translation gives CASSLIPGFFYGYTF.

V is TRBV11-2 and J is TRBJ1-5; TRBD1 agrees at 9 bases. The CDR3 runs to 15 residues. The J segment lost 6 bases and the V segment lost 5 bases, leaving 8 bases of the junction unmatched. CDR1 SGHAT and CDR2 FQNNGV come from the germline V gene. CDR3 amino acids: CASSAQTGGLQPQHF. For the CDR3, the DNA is TGTGCCAGCAGCGCCCAGACAGGGGGGCTTCAGCCCCAGCATTTT.

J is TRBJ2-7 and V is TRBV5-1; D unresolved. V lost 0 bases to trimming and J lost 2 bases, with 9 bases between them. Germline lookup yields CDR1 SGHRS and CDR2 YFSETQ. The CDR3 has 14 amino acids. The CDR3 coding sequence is TGCGCCAGCAGCTTGGGGAGCCAGACCTACGAGCAGTACTTC. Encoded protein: CASSLGSQTYEQYF.

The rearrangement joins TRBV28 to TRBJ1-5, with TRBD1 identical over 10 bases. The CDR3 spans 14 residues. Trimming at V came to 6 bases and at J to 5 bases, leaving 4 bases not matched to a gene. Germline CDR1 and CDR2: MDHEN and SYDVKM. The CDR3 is CASSIGTGDQPQHF. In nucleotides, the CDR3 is TGTGCCAGCAGCATTGGGACAGGGGATCAGCCCCAGCATTTT. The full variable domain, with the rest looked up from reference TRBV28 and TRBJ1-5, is DVKVTQSSRYLVKRTGEKVFLECVQDMDHENMFWYRQDPGLGLRLIYFSYDVKMKEKGDIPEGYSVSREKKERFSLILESASTNQTSMYLCASSIGTGDQPQHFGDGTRLSIL.

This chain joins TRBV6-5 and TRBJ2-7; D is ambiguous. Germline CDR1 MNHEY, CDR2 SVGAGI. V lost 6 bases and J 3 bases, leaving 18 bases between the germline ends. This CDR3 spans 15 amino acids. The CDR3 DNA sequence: TGTGCCAGCAGCCCTACGGTGAACAGACTCTACGAGCAGTACTTC. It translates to CASSPTVNRLYEQYF.

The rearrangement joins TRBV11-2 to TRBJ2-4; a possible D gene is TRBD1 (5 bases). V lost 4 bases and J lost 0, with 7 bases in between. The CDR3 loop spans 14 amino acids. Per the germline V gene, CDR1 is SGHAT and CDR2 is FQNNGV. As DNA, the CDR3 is TGTGCCAGCAGCTCCAGGGTAGCCAAAAACATTCAGTACTTC. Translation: CASSSRVAKNIQYF.

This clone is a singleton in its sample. The DNA of the CDR3 is TGTGCCTGGACGGGACAGGGGGACACTGAAGCTTTCTTT. Its translation is CAWTGQGDTEAFF. V is TRBV30 and J is TRBJ1-1; 11 bases align to TRBD1. CDR3 length: 13 amino acids. Trimming took 4 bases from V and 3 from J; bases not matched to a gene: 1. CDR1 GTSNPN and CDR2 SVGIG come from the germline V gene (reference sequence).

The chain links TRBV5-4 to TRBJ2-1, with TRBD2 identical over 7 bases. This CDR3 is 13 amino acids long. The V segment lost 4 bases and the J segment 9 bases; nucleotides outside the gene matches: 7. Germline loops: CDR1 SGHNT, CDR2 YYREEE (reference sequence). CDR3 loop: CASSPTSLGEQFF. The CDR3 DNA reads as TGTGCCAGCAGCCCGACTAGCCTGGGTGAGCAGTTCTTC.

Written as DNA, the CDR3 is TGTGCCAGCAGTTTACCCTCGCCTGGGGCTCTAGCGGGGCCTACAGATACGCAGTATTTT. Translation gives CASSLPSPGALAGPTDTQYF. The rearrangement joins TRBV28 to TRBJ2-3; the match to TRBD2 covers 9 bases. There are 20 residues in the CDR3. Unmatched junction bases numbered 18, after V lost 2 bases and J lost 3 bases. The germline V gene has CDR1 MDHEN and CDR2 SYDVKM. The whole variable domain, filled in from reference TRBV28 and TRBJ2-3, reads DVKVTQSSRYLVKRTGEKVFLECVQDMDHENMFWYRQDPGLGLRLIYFSYDVKMKEKGDIPEGYSVSREKKERFSLILESASTNQTSMYLCASSLPSPGALAGPTDTQYFGPGTRLTVL.

Here the CDR3 reads CASSLRDRDTDTQYF. For the CDR3, the DNA is TGCGCCAGCAGCTTGCGGGACAGGGACACAGATACGCAGTATTTT. The genes are TRBV5-1 and TRBJ2-3; 9 nucleotides agree with TRBD1. This CDR3 contains 15 residues. Germline loops: CDR1 SGHRS, CDR2 YFSETQ. With V trimmed by 1 base and J by 2 bases, 2 bases remained unmatched.

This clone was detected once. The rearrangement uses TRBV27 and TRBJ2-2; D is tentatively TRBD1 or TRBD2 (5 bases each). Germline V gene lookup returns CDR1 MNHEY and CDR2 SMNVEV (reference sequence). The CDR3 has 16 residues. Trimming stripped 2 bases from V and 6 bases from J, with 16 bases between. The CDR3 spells CASSLVGGRYSGELFF. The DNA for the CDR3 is TGTGCCAGCAGTTTAGTTGGGGGAAGGTACTCCGGGGAGCTGTTTTTT.

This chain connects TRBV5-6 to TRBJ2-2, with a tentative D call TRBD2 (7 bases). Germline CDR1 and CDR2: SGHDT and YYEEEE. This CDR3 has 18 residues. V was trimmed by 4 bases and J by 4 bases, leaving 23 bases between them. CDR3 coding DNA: TGTGCCAGCAGCCCCTGGACAGCGAAACGCGGGGGCACCGGGGAGCTGTTTTTT. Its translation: CASSPWTAKRGGTGELFF.

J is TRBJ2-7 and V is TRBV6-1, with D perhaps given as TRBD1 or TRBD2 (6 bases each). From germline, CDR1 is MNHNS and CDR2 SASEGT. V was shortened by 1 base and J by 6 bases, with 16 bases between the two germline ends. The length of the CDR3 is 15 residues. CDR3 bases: TGTGCCAGCAGTGAAGGTACCAAGGGGGGTGGCGAGCAGTACTTC. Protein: CASSEGTKGGGEQYF.

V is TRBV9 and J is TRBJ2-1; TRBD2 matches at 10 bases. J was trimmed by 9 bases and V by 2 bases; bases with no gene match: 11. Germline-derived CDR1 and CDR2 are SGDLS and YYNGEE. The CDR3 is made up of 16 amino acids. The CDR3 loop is CASSVLAGAPLVEQFF. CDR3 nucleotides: TGTGCCAGCAGCGTGCTAGCGGGAGCACCCCTGGTTGAGCAGTTCTTC.

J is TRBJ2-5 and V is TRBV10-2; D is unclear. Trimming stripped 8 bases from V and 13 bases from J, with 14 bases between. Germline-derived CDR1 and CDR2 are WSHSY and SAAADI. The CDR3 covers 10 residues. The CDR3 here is CASGSSSGYF. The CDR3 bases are TGCGCCAGCGGATCGTCCTCCGGGTACTTC.

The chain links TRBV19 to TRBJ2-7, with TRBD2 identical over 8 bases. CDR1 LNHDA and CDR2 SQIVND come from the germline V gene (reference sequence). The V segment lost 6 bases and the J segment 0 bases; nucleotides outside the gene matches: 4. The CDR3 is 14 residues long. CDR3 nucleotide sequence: TGTGCCAGTAGGGTTCTAGCGGGCTCCTACGAGCAGTACTTC. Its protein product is CASRVLAGSYEQYF. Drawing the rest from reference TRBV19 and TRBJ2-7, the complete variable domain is DGGITQSPKYLFRKEGQNVTLSCEQNLNHDAMYWYRQDPGQGLRLIYYSQIVNDFQKGDIAEGYSVSREKKESFPLTVTSAQKNPTAFYLCASRVLAGSYEQYFGPGTRLTVT.

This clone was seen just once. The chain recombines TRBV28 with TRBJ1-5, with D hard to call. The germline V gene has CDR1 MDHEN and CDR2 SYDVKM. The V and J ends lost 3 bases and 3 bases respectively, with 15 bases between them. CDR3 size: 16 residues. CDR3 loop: CASSLPPGGSNQPQHF. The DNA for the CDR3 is TGTGCCAGCAGTTTGCCCCCCGGCGGCTCCAATCAGCCCCAGCATTTT. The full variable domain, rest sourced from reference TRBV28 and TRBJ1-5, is DVKVTQSSRYLVKRTGEKVFLECVQDMDHENMFWYRQDPGLGLRLIYFSYDVKMKEKGDIPEGYSVSREKKERFSLILESASTNQTSMYLCASSLPPGGSNQPQHFGDGTRLSIL.

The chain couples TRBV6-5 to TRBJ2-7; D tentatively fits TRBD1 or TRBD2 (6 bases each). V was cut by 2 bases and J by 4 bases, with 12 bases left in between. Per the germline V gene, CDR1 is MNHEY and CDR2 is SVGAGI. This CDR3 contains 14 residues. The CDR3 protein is CASSYAVGGYEQYF. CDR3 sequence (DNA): TGTGCCAGCAGTTACGCTGTAGGGGGGTACGAGCAGTACTTC.

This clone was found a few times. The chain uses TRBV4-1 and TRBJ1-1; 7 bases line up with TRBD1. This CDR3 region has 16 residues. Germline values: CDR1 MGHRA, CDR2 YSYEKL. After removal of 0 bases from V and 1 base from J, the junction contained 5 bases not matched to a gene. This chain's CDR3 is CASSQDGTVWNTEAFF. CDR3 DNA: TGCGCCAGCAGCCAAGACGGGACAGTATGGAACACTGAAGCTTTCTTT.

DNA for the CDR3: TGTGCCAGCTCACTTGGGTGGGTGTCACCCCTCCACTTT. This translates into CASSLGWVSPLHF. The V and J genes are TRBV25-1 and TRBJ1-6; no definite D call. Germline V gene lookup returns CDR1 MGHDK and CDR2 SYGVNS. The ends were cut back, 8 bases at V and 10 bases at J, with 15 bases in the middle. The CDR3 runs to 13 residues. Based on the CDR3 plus reference TRBV25-1 and TRBJ1-6, the full variable domain is EADIYQTPRYLVIGTGKKITLECSQTMGHDKMYWYQQDPGMELHLIHYSYGVNSTEKGDLSSESTVSRIRTEHFPLTLESARPSHTSQYLCASSLGWVSPLHFGNGTRLTVT.

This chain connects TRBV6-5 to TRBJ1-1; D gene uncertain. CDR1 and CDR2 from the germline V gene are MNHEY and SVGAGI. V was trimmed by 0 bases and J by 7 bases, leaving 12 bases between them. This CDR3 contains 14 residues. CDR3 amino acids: CASSYSSRGFEAFF. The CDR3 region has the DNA TGTGCCAGCAGTTACTCTAGTCGAGGGTTTGAAGCTTTCTTT.

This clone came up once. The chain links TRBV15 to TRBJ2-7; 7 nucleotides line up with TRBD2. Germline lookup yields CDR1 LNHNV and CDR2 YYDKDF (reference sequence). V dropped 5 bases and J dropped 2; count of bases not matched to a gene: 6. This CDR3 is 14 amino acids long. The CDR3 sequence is CATSPLGGAYEQYF. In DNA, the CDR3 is TGTGCCACCAGCCCCCTTGGGGGGGCCTACGAGCAGTACTTC.

The DNA for the CDR3 is TGCGCCAGCAGCCAAAGAAGGGGGGACACTGAAGCTTTCTTT. It translates to CASSQRRGDTEAFF. The chain carries TRBV4-1 and TRBJ1-1; tentative D call: TRBD1 (6 bases). Germline CDR1 MGHRA, CDR2 YSYEKL. Trimming cost V 2 bases and J 3 bases, with 10 bases left between them. The CDR3 has 14 amino acids.

In DNA form, the CDR3 reads TGTGCCAGCCGGGTAGGGGCCTCCTCTGGAAACACCATATATTTT. Encoded protein: CASRVGASSGNTIYF. J is TRBJ1-3 and V is TRBV6-1; weak D call: TRBD1 (5 bases). The CDR3 has 15 amino acids. The V gene's germline CDR1 is MNHNS and CDR2 SASEGT. Trimming pared 8 bases from V and 0 bases from J, leaving 14 bases between.

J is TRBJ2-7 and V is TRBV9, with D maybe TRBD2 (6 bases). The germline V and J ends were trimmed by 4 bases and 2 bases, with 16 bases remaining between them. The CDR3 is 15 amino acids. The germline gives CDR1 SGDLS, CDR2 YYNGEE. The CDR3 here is CASSPTLADTYEQYF. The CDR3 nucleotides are TGTGCCAGCAGCCCAACTTTAGCGGATACCTACGAGCAGTACTTC.